This is a list of T cell receptor beta chains from one sample in a study of CD8 T cells in ankylosing spondylitis. Using its own MiXCR run on the 5' RACE reads, TCRdb lists one record per CDR3 protein. Altogether a few hundred thousand distinct CDR3 sequences are present, 12% being singletons, with the ten largest covering over 6.5%. The sample taken for sequencing was blood, either unsorted or a sorted T cell fraction (not recorded which). The origin of the receptors is a male donor with ankylosing spondylitis. Each CDR3 is given with its conserved first and last residue. The D gene is left open where the match is weak. Rows may omit the clone size; those that give it use once, few, many or a size class.

d_call: NA
clone_size: few
v_call: TRBV7-9
j_call: TRBJ2-2
cdr3_aa: CASSLDPGEAGGELFF
cdr3_nt: TGTGCCAGCAGCTTAGATCCGGGAGAGGCTGGCGGGGAGCTGTTTTTT

d_call: TRBD2
clone_size: NA
v_call: TRBV5-1
j_call: TRBJ2-7
cdr3_aa: CASTTGTSFSYEQYF
cdr3_nt: TGCGCCAGCACAACCGGGACTAGCTTCTCCTACGAGCAGTACTTC

d_call: TRBD1
clone_size: few
v_call: TRBV11-3
j_call: TRBJ2-2
cdr3_aa: CASSPQGKDTGELFF
cdr3_nt: TGTGCCAGCAGCCCACAGGGGAAGGACACCGGGGAGCTGTTTTTT

d_call: TRBD1
clone_size: few
v_call: TRBV20-1
j_call: TRBJ2-2
cdr3_aa: CSATGTGGTGELFF
cdr3_nt: TGCAGTGCTACCGGGACAGGGGGCACCGGGGAGCTGTTTTTT

d_call: TRBD1
clone_size: few
v_call: TRBV6-1
j_call: TRBJ2-7
cdr3_aa: CASSGRTGGYEQYF
cdr3_nt: TGTGCCAGCAGTGGACGGACAGGGGGCTACGAGCAGTACTTC

d_call: TRBD1
clone_size: NA
v_call: TRBV11-2
j_call: TRBJ2-2
cdr3_aa: CASSKGAGTGELFF
cdr3_nt: TGTGCCAGCAGCAAGGGGGCAGGCACCGGGGAGCTGTTTTTT

d_call: NA
clone_size: NA
v_call: TRBV29-1
j_call: TRBJ1-2
cdr3_aa: CSVQTLTGIYGYTF
cdr3_nt: TGCAGCGTCCAAACCCTAACAGGGATCTATGGCTACACCTTC

d_call: TRBD2
clone_size: many
v_call: TRBV29-1
j_call: TRBJ2-5
cdr3_aa: CSVGTSGQETQYF
cdr3_nt: TGCAGCGTCGGGACTAGCGGGCAAGAGACCCAGTACTTC

d_call: NA
clone_size: NA
v_call: TRBV12-3/TRBV12-4
j_call: TRBJ2-3
cdr3_aa: CASGRVGGRSADTQYF
cdr3_nt: TGTGCCAGCGGGAGGGTCGGGGGGCGTTCGGCAGATACGCAGTATTTT

d_call: NA
clone_size: NA
v_call: TRBV29-1
j_call: TRBJ1-1
cdr3_aa: CSVDDSGVGTEAFF
cdr3_nt: TGCAGCGTTGATGATTCAGGGGTCGGCACTGAAGCTTTCTTT

d_call: NA
clone_size: NA
v_call: TRBV6-5
j_call: TRBJ1-1
cdr3_aa: CASSYRNEAFF
cdr3_nt: TGTGCCAGCAGTTACAGAAATGAAGCTTTCTTT

d_call: NA
clone_size: NA
v_call: TRBV20-1
j_call: TRBJ1-5
cdr3_aa: CSAQVVSNQPQHF
cdr3_nt: TGCAGTGCCCAGGTGGTGAGCAATCAGCCCCAGCATTTT

d_call: NA
clone_size: NA
v_call: TRBV10-2
j_call: TRBJ2-3
cdr3_aa: CASSEHTDTQYF
cdr3_nt: TGCGCCAGCAGTGAGCACACAGATACGCAGTATTTT

d_call: TRBD1
clone_size: NA
v_call: TRBV15
j_call: TRBJ1-1
cdr3_aa: CATSRAMGQGVITEAFF
cdr3_nt: TGTGCCACCAGCAGAGCTATGGGACAGGGGGTGATCACTGAAGCTTTCTTT

d_call: TRBD2
clone_size: few
v_call: TRBV4-1
j_call: TRBJ2-1
cdr3_aa: CASSFRQLLAGGYNEQFF
cdr3_nt: TGCGCCAGCAGCTTTCGGCAGCTACTAGCGGGAGGATACAATGAGCAGTTCTTC

d_call: NA
clone_size: NA
v_call: TRBV20-1
j_call: TRBJ2-2
cdr3_aa: CSAAPRENTGELFF
cdr3_nt: TGCAGTGCAGCCCCCAGGGAGAACACCGGGGAGCTGTTTTTT

d_call: TRBD1
clone_size: NA
v_call: TRBV7-9
j_call: TRBJ2-4
cdr3_aa: CASSPKGAGAKNIQYF
cdr3_nt: TGTGCCAGCAGCCCTAAGGGGGCAGGCGCCAAAAACATTCAGTACTTC

d_call: NA
clone_size: few
v_call: TRBV15
j_call: TRBJ1-2
cdr3_aa: CATSREGAGDGYTF
cdr3_nt: TGTGCCACCAGCAGAGAGGGGGCGGGCGATGGCTACACCTTC

d_call: NA
clone_size: NA
v_call: TRBV5-1
j_call: TRBJ2-5
cdr3_aa: CASSLAMMKTQYF
cdr3_nt: TGCGCCAGCAGCTTGGCCATGATGAAGACCCAGTACTTC

d_call: TRBD1
clone_size: few
v_call: TRBV12-3/TRBV12-4
j_call: TRBJ1-2
cdr3_aa: CASSIIQGRFSGYTF
cdr3_nt: TGTGCCAGCAGTATAATACAGGGGAGGTTCTCTGGCTACACCTTC

d_call: TRBD2
clone_size: few
v_call: TRBV20-1
j_call: TRBJ2-7
cdr3_aa: CSASRGLASPGEQYF
cdr3_nt: TGCAGTGCTAGCCGGGGACTAGCTTCTCCGGGAGAGCAGTACTTC

d_call: NA
clone_size: NA
v_call: TRBV6-5
j_call: TRBJ2-7
cdr3_aa: CASSYGRQLFHEQYF
cdr3_nt: TGTGCCAGCAGTTATGGTCGGCAGTTGTTCCACGAGCAGTACTTC

d_call: NA
clone_size: few
v_call: TRBV3-1
j_call: TRBJ1-1
cdr3_aa: CASAQRGGGTEAFF
cdr3_nt: TGTGCCAGCGCTCAACGGGGGGGTGGCACTGAAGCTTTCTTT

d_call: NA
clone_size: few
v_call: TRBV5-4
j_call: TRBJ2-2
cdr3_aa: CASSLGLPSVRTGELFF
cdr3_nt: TGTGCCAGCAGCTTGGGTCTACCTAGCGTACGCACCGGGGAGCTGTTTTTT

d_call: NA
clone_size: few
v_call: TRBV7-9
j_call: TRBJ2-7
cdr3_aa: CASSPRPRQTFAYEQYF
cdr3_nt: TGTGCCAGCAGCCCCCGCCCCAGACAGACTTTTGCCTACGAGCAGTACTTC

d_call: TRBD1
clone_size: NA
v_call: TRBV5-1
j_call: TRBJ1-2
cdr3_aa: CASSAMDRDLTGYTF
cdr3_nt: TGCGCCAGCAGCGCCATGGACAGGGATCTAACGGGCTACACCTTC

d_call: NA
clone_size: NA
v_call: TRBV29-1
j_call: TRBJ2-7
cdr3_aa: CSVVDQPRQYF
cdr3_nt: TGCAGCGTTGTGGACCAACCACGGCAGTACTTC

d_call: TRBD1
clone_size: NA
v_call: TRBV10-3
j_call: TRBJ1-1
cdr3_aa: CAITTDRANTEAFF
cdr3_nt: TGTGCCATCACCACGGACAGGGCGAACACTGAAGCTTTCTTT

d_call: NA
clone_size: many
v_call: TRBV29-1
j_call: TRBJ1-3
cdr3_aa: CSVFRQGGNTIYF
cdr3_nt: TGCAGCGTTTTCCGGCAGGGAGGAAACACCATATATTTT

d_call: TRBD1
clone_size: many
v_call: TRBV20-1
j_call: TRBJ1-5
cdr3_aa: CSARQGARNQPQHF
cdr3_nt: TGCAGTGCTAGACAGGGGGCGCGCAATCAGCCCCAGCATTTT

d_call: NA
clone_size: NA
v_call: TRBV7-2
j_call: TRBJ1-1
cdr3_aa: CASSLDGSTEAFF
cdr3_nt: TGTGCCAGCAGCTTAGACGGGAGCACTGAAGCTTTCTTT

d_call: TRBD2
clone_size: NA
v_call: TRBV12-3/TRBV12-4
j_call: TRBJ2-3
cdr3_aa: CASSLREWADTQYF
cdr3_nt: TGTGCCAGCAGTCTGCGGGAGTGGGCGGATACGCAGTATTTT

d_call: NA
clone_size: NA
v_call: TRBV25-1
j_call: TRBJ1-1
cdr3_aa: CASSDILTAANTEAFF
cdr3_nt: TGTGCCAGCAGTGACATTCTTACGGCGGCGAACACTGAAGCTTTCTTT

d_call: NA
clone_size: NA
v_call: TRBV7-7
j_call: TRBJ2-1
cdr3_aa: CASSQDWSSYNEQFF
cdr3_nt: TGTGCCAGCAGCCAAGACTGGAGCTCCTACAATGAGCAGTTCTTC

d_call: NA
clone_size: many
v_call: TRBV9
j_call: TRBJ2-1
cdr3_aa: CASSPRAYNEQFF
cdr3_nt: TGTGCCAGCAGCCCCCGTGCCTACAATGAGCAGTTCTTC

d_call: NA
clone_size: NA
v_call: TRBV19
j_call: TRBJ2-1
cdr3_aa: CASSLGHVQFF
cdr3_nt: TGTGCCAGTAGCTTAGGGCATGTACAGTTCTTC

d_call: NA
clone_size: NA
v_call: TRBV20-1
j_call: TRBJ2-1
cdr3_aa: CSPEAGGGNEQFF
cdr3_nt: TGTTCGCCTGAAGCAGGGGGAGGAAATGAGCAGTTCTTC

d_call: NA
clone_size: many
v_call: TRBV10-3
j_call: TRBJ2-7
cdr3_aa: CAISVADGYEQYF
cdr3_nt: TGTGCCATCAGTGTGGCGGATGGGTACGAGCAGTACTTC

d_call: TRBD1
clone_size: NA
v_call: TRBV9
j_call: TRBJ2-3
cdr3_aa: CASSARQGADTQYF
cdr3_nt: TGTGCCAGCAGCGCAAGACAGGGAGCGGATACGCAGTATTTT

d_call: NA
clone_size: NA
v_call: TRBV27
j_call: TRBJ1-1
cdr3_aa: CASRRWGVGTEAFF
cdr3_nt: TGTGCCAGTAGGCGGTGGGGCGTCGGAACTGAAGCTTTCTTT

d_call: TRBD2
clone_size: few
v_call: TRBV20-1
j_call: TRBJ2-5
cdr3_aa: CSALPSGGETQYF
cdr3_nt: TGCAGTGCCCTTCCCTCGGGGGGAGAGACCCAGTACTTC

d_call: NA
clone_size: NA
v_call: TRBV20-1
j_call: TRBJ2-7
cdr3_aa: CSAPRLGSSYEQYF
cdr3_nt: TGCAGTGCGCCTCGACTGGGAAGCTCCTACGAGCAGTACTTC

d_call: NA
clone_size: NA
v_call: TRBV21-1
j_call: TRBJ2-3
cdr3_aa: CASSKRTGKSTDTQYF
cdr3_nt: TGTGCCAGCAGCAAAAGGACAGGGAAGAGCACAGATACGCAGTATTTT

d_call: NA
clone_size: few
v_call: TRBV7-9
j_call: TRBJ1-2
cdr3_aa: CASSPHPGKGNYGYTF
cdr3_nt: TGTGCCAGCAGCCCTCACCCGGGGAAAGGGAACTATGGCTACACCTTC

d_call: TRBD2
clone_size: NA
v_call: TRBV20-1
j_call: TRBJ2-2
cdr3_aa: CSARQSGRVIAGELFF
cdr3_nt: TGCAGTGCTAGGCAGAGCGGGAGGGTTATTGCCGGGGAGCTGTTTTTT

d_call: TRBD1
clone_size: few
v_call: TRBV25-1
j_call: TRBJ2-5
cdr3_aa: CASRADRVGETQYF
cdr3_nt: TGTGCCAGCAGGGCTGACAGGGTAGGGGAGACCCAGTACTTC